This is a list of T cell receptor beta chains from one sample in a study of response to subunit inactivated influenza vaccine. TCRdb reprocessed the RT-PCR reads via MiXCR and lists one record per CDR3 protein. The sample gives 450,000 to 500,000 distinct CDR3 sequences, 11% of which show up once; around 12% is in the top ten. The sample consisted of PBMCs from blood, taken more than 35 days after vaccination. The origin of the receptors is a man aged 45-60 years who received an inactivated influenza vaccine. Each CDR3 is given without its conserved first and last residue. The order of the fields is V gene, CDR3 protein.

TRBV20-1	SARDLGAVGANVLT
TRBV12-3/TRBV12-4	ASSALWRVGRETQY
TRBV9	ASSVSGGHDTDTQY
TRBV6-1	ASTDHSRQGEF
TRBV15	ATYSPDRGYNEQF
TRBV24-1	ATSDNGGAGNEQF
TRBV18	ASSPLGETQY
TRBV5-1	ASSPEAGSGANVLT
TRBV5-1	ASRPTTGGDQPQH
TRBV24-1	ATSVRDTTYNEQF
TRBV7-2	ASSVTWQETQY
TRBV7-6	ASSGQENTGELF
TRBV4-3	ASSRYWTSGYNEQF
TRBV5-5	ASSQNRAGSEKLF
TRBV6-1	ASSRTGGPYEQY
TRBV12-3/TRBV12-4	ASSPLQGNSPLH
TRBV20-1	SASTFNEQF
TRBV7-2	ASSLAGSPYEQY